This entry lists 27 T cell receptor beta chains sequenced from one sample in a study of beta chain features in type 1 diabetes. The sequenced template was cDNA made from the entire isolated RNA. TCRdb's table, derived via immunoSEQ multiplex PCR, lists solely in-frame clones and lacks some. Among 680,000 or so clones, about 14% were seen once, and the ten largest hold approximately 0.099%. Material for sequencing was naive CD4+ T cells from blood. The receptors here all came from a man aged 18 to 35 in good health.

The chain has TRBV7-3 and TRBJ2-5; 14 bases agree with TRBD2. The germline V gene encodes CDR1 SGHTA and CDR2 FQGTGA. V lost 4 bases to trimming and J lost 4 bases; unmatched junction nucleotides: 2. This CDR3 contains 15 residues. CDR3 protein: CASSSGLAGAETQYF. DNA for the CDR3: TGTGCCAGCAGCTCGGGACTAGCGGGAGCAGAGACCCAGTACTTC.

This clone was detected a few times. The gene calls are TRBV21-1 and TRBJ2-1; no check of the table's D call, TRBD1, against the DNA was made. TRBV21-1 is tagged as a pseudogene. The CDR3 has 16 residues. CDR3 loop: CASSPPPYQGNNEQFF. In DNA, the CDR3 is TGTGCCAGCAGCCCTCCCCCGTACCAGGGGAACAATGAGCAGTTCTTC.

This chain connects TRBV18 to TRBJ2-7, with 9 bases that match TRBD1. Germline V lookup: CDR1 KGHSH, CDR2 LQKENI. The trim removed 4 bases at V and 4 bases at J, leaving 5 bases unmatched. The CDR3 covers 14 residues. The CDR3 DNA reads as TGTGCCAGCTCACGAGACAGGGGGGGATACGAGCAGTACTTC. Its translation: CASSRDRGGYEQYF.

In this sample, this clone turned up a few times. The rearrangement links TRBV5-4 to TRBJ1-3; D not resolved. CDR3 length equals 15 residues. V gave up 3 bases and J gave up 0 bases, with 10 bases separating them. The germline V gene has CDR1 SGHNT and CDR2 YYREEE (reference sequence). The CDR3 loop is CASSSGRPSGNTIYF. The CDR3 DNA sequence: TGTGCCAGCAGCTCAGGACGTCCCTCTGGAAACACCATATATTTT.

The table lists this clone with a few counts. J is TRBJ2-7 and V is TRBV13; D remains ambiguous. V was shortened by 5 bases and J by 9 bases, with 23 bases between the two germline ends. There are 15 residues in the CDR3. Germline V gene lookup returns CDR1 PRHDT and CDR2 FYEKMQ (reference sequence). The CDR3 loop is CASSLTYNDPSGQYF. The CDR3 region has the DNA TGTGCCAGCAGCCTTACCTACAACGACCCTAGTGGGCAGTACTTC.

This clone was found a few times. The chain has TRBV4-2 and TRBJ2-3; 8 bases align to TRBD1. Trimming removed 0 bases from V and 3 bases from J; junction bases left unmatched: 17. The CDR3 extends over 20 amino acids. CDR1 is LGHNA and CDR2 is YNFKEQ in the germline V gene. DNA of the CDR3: TGTGCCAGCAGCCAAGATCCCCGGGAACCGACAGGGGTCCTGACAGATACGCAGTATTTT. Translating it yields CASSQDPREPTGVLTDTQYF.

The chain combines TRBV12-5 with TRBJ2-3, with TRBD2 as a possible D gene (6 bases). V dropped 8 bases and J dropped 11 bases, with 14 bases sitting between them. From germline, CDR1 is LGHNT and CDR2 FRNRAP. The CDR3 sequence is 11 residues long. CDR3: CASSPGTLQYF. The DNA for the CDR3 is TGTGCTAGTTCCCCCGGGACTCTGCAGTATTTT.

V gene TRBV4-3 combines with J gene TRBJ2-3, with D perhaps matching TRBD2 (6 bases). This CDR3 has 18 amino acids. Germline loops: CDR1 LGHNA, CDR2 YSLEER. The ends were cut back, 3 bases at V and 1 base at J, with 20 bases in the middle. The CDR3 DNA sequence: TGCGCCAGCAGCCAGCGTGGAAGGGCGGGGACCCGCACAGATACGCAGTATTTT. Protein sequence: CASSQRGRAGTRTDTQYF.

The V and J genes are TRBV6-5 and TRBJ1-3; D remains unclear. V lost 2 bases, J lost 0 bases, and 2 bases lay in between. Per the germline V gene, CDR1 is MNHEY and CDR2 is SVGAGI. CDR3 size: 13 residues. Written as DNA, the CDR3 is TGTGCCAGCAGTTACCTCTCTGGAAACACCATATATTTT. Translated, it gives CASSYLSGNTIYF.

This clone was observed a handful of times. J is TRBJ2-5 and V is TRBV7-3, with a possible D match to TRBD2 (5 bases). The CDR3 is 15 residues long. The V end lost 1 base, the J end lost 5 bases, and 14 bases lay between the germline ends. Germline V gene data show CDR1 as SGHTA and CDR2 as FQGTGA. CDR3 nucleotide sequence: TGTGCCAGCAGCTTAAGCGGACTCGCTAGGGAGACCCAGTACTTC. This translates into CASSLSGLARETQYF.

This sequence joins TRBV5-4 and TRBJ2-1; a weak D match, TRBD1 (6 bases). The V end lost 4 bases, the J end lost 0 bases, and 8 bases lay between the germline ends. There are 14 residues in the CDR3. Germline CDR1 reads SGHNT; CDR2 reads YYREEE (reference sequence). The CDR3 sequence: CASSTGSSYNEQFF. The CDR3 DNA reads TGTGCCAGCAGCACAGGGAGCTCCTACAATGAGCAGTTCTTC.

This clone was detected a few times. CDR3 bases: TGTGCCAGCAGCCGGACAGGGGTTGAGGACTGGGATGGCTACACCTTC. It is translated as CASSRTGVEDWDGYTF. The chain joins TRBV4-2 to TRBJ1-2, with 9 bases matching TRBD1. CDR1 LGHNA and CDR2 YNFKEQ come from the germline V gene. This CDR3 region has 16 residues. V trimming: 4 bases; J trimming: 6 bases; junction bases outside the gene matches: 12.

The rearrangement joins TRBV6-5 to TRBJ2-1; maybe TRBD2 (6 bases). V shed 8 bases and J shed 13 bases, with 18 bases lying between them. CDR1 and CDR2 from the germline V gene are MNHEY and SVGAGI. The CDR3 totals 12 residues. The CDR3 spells CASGGLTLGQFF. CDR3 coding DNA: TGTGCCAGCGGGGGACTCACGCTGGGCCAGTTCTTC.

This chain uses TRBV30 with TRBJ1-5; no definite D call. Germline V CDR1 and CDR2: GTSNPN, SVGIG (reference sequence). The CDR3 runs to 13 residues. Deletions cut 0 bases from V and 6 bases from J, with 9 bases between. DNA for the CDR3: TGTGCCTGGAGTGTGTCAGTTCTTCAGCCCCAGCATTTT. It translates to CAWSVSVLQPQHF.

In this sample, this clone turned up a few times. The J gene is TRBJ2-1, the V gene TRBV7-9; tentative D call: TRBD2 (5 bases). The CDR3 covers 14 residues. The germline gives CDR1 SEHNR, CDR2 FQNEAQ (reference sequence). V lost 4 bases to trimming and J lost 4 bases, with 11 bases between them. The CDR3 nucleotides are TGTGCCAGCAGCTATCACGGCGGGTACAATGAGCAGTTCTTC. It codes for CASSYHGGYNEQFF. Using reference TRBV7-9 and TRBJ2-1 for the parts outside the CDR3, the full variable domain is DTGVSQNPRHKITKRGQNVTFRCDPISEHNRLYWYRQTLGQGPEFLTYFQNEAQLEKSRLLSDRFSAERPKGSFSTLEIQRTEQGDSAMYLCASSYHGGYNEQFFGPGTRLTVL.

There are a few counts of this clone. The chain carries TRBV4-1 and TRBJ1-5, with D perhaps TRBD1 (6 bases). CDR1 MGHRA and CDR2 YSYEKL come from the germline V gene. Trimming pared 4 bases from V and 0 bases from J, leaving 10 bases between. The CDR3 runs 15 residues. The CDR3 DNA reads TGCGCCAGCAGCCCGCGGACAGCTAGCAATCAGCCCCAGCATTTT. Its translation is CASSPRTASNQPQHF.

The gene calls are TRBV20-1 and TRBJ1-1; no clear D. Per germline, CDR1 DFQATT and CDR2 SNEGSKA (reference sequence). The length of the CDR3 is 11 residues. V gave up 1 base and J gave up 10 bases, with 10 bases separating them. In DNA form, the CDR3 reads TGCAGTGCTAGAGCGATTGTAGTAGCTTTCTTT. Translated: CSARAIVVAFF.

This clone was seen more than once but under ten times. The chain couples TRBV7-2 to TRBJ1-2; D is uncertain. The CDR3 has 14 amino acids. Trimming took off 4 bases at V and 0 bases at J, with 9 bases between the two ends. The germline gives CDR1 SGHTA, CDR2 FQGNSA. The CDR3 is CASSSHWANYGYTF. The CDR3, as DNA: TGTGCCAGCAGCTCCCATTGGGCTAACTATGGCTACACCTTC.

CDR3 in amino acids: CASSQDLIPSGVYEQYF. CDR3 nucleotides: TGCGCCAGCAGCCAAGATCTCATTCCTAGCGGGGTCTACGAGCAGTACTTC. The chain uses TRBV4-1 and TRBJ2-7; 9 bases align to TRBD2. Germline V CDR1 and CDR2: MGHRA, YSYEKL. V shed 0 bases, J shed 3 bases, and the junction held 9 bases outside the gene matches. This CDR3 is built from 17 residues.

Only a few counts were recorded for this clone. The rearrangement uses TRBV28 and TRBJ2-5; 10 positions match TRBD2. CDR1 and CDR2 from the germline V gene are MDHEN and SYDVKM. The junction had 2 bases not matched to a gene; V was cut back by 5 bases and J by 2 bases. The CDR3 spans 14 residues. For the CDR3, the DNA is TGTGCCAGCAGTAGCGGGGGGGTACAAGAGACCCAGTACTTC. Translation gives CASSSGGVQETQYF.

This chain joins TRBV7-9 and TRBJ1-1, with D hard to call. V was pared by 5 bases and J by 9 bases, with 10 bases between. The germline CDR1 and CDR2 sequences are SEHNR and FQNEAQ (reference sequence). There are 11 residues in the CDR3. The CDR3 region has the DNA TGTGCCAGCAGCCCTGCCCTAAAAGCTTTCTTT. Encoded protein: CASSPALKAFF.

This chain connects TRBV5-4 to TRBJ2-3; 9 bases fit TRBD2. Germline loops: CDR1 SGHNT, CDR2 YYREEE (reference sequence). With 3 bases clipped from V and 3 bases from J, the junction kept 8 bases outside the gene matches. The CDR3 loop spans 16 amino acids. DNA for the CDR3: TGTGCCAGCAGCTCTCGACTAGCGGTAGGGACAGATACGCAGTATTTT. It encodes CASSSRLAVGTDTQYF.

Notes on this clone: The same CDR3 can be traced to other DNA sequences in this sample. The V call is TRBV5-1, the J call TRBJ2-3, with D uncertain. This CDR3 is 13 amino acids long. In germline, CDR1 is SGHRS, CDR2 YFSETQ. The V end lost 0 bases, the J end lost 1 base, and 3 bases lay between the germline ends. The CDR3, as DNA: TGCGCCAGCAGCTTGGAAGGCACAGATACGCAGTATTTT. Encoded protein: CASSLEGTDTQYF.

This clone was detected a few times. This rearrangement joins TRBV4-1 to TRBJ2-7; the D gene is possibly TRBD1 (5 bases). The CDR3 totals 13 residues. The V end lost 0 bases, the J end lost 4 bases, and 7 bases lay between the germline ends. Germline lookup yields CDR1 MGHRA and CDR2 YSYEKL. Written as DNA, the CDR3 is TGCGCCAGCAGCCAAGATCACAGGTACGAGCAGTACTTC. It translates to CASSQDHRYEQYF.

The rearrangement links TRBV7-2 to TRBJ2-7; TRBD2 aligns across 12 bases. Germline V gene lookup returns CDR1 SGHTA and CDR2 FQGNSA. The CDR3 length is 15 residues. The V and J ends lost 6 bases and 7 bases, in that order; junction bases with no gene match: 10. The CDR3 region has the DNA TGTGCCAGCAGGCCCCCGGGACTAGCGGGCGGGGAGCAGTACTTC. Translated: CASRPPGLAGGEQYF.

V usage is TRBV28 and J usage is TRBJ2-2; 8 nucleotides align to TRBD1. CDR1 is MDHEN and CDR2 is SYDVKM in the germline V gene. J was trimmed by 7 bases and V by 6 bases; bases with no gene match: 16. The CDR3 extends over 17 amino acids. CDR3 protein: CASSRLSWTGSHGELFF. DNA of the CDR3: TGTGCCAGCAGCCGTCTTTCTTGGACAGGGTCACACGGGGAGCTGTTTTTT.

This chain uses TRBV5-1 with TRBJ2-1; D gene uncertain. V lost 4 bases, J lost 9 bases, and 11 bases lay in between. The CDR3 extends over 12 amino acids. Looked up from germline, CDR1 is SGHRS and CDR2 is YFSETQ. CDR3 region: CASSPDVGEQFF. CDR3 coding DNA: TGCGCCAGCAGCCCCGACGTTGGTGAGCAGTTCTTC.